The clone carrying this TCR beta chain was seen a few times. Amplified TCR beta CDR3 regions derived from RNA transcripts. Primed by the HTBI set, a first-round RT-PCR was run on the TCR CDR3. TCRdb reprocessed the multiplex PCR reads with MiXCR, giving one entry per CDR3 protein. The top ten clones hold around 4% of a sample with fewer than 750,000 distinct CDR3 sequences, roughly 14% of them seen once. Pregnant or lactating patients were excluded, as were those with uncontrolled infection or other autoimmune disease. Clinical symptoms, serum thyroxine, TRAb, thyroid ultrasound and orbital computed tomography informed diagnoses. This sample was taken from a study of T cells in Graves' hyperthyroidism and ophthalmopathy. Germline V gene lookup returns CDR1 SGHAT and CDR2 FQDESV (reference sequence). The CDR3 contains 16 residues. Trimming removed 4 bases from V and 3 bases from J, with 15 bases in between.

The receptor comes from a woman aged 40 to 49 with Graves' ophthalmopathy. The specimen sequenced was blood. The chain recombines TRBV11-1 with TRBJ2-2, with D unclear. In DNA, the CDR3 is TGTGCCAGCAGCTCGACCGGGCTCCGGTACACCGGGGAGCTGTTTTTT. Residues: CASSSTGLRYTGELFF.